These T cell receptor beta chains were read from a single sample in a study of cytomegalovirus exposure and HLA in healthy donors. Produced via immunoSEQ multiplex PCR; TCRdb's table is partial and in-frame only. The data hold approximately 100,000 clones, with around 76% observed a single time. Material: PBMCs. The receptor set was obtained from a woman aged 40 to 55 in good health and CMV-seropositive. The CDR3 runs from the conserved cysteine through the conserved F or W. Each record gives: D gene, J gene, V gene, clone size, CDR3 DNA, CDR3 protein. D genes are given only for firm matches. For some rows the clone size is stated as once, few or many, or as a class when expanded; others skip it.

d_gene: .; j_gene: TRBJ1-5; v_gene: TRBV15; abundance: .; CDR3nt: TGTGCCACCAGCAGAGCCCCTACAGGCAATCAGCCCCAGCATTTT; CDR3aa: CATSRAPTGNQPQHF
d_gene: TRBD1; j_gene: TRBJ2-2; v_gene: TRBV5-1; abundance: .; CDR3nt: TGCGCCAGCAGCCGGGACAGGCTGAACACCGGGGAGCTGTTTTTT; CDR3aa: CASSRDRLNTGELFF
d_gene: TRBD2; j_gene: TRBJ2-2; v_gene: TRBV7-8; abundance: .; CDR3nt: TGTGCCAGCAGCCGCGCGGGACCTGCGGGGGGCGGGGAGCTGTTTTTT; CDR3aa: CASSRAGPAGGGELFF
d_gene: .; j_gene: TRBJ2-7; v_gene: TRBV6-6; abundance: .; CDR3nt: TGTGCCAGCAGTTCGCGCGGCATTTACGAGCAGTACTTC; CDR3aa: CASSSRGIYEQYF
d_gene: .; j_gene: TRBJ1-2; v_gene: TRBV5-6; abundance: .; CDR3nt: TGTGCCAGCAGCTTGGCGGCGGGGATCAGTTGGAACTATGGCTACACCTTC; CDR3aa: CASSLAAGISWNYGYTF
d_gene: .; j_gene: TRBJ2-3; v_gene: TRBV7-6; abundance: .; CDR3nt: TGTGCCAGCAGCTTAGGGCATTTAGGACATTTGGGGGATACGCAGTATTTT; CDR3aa: CASSLGHLGHLGDTQYF
d_gene: .; j_gene: TRBJ2-5; v_gene: TRBV29-1; abundance: .; CDR3nt: TGCAGCGGGGCTTGGCCCCAAGAGACCCAGTACTTC; CDR3aa: CSGAWPQETQYF
d_gene: TRBD1; j_gene: TRBJ2-5; v_gene: TRBV5-5; abundance: few; CDR3nt: TGTGCCAGCAGCAGAGCAGGACAGGCCCAAGAGACCCAGTACTTC; CDR3aa: CASSRAGQAQETQYF
d_gene: .; j_gene: TRBJ2-7; v_gene: TRBV11-2; abundance: .; CDR3nt: TGTGCCAGCAGCTTAGTGGGCAGCAGGGGTCACGAGCAGTACTTC; CDR3aa: CASSLVGSRGHEQYF
d_gene: .; j_gene: TRBJ1-2; v_gene: TRBV4-1; abundance: .; CDR3nt: TGCGCCAGCAGCCAAGTGATCGGGTCTCATGGCTACACCTTC; CDR3aa: CASSQVIGSHGYTF
d_gene: TRBD2; j_gene: TRBJ2-1; v_gene: TRBV18; abundance: .; CDR3nt: TGTGCCAGCTCACCACCGGTAACTAGCGGGGGGAGAAGGGGTGAGCAGTTCTTC; CDR3aa: CASSPPVTSGGRRGEQFF
d_gene: TRBD1; j_gene: TRBJ1-5; v_gene: TRBV5-4; abundance: few; CDR3nt: TGTGCCAGCAGCTGGGGGACAGGGTCTAGCAATCAGCCCCAGCATTTT; CDR3aa: CASSWGTGSSNQPQHF
d_gene: TRBD1; j_gene: TRBJ1-2; v_gene: TRBV5-1; abundance: .; CDR3nt: TGCGCCAGCAGCTTTTCCGGGACAGGGGGGAATGGCTACACCTTC; CDR3aa: CASSFSGTGGNGYTF
d_gene: TRBD1; j_gene: TRBJ1-1; v_gene: TRBV5-8; abundance: .; CDR3nt: TGTGCCAGCAGCTCCAGGGACAGCACTGAAGCTTTCTTT; CDR3aa: CASSSRDSTEAFF
d_gene: TRBD1; j_gene: TRBJ1-3; v_gene: TRBV6-6; abundance: once; CDR3nt: TGTGCCAGCAGTTACTCCGGACAGGGCCTACGGAACACCATATATTTT; CDR3aa: CASSYSGQGLRNTIYF
d_gene: .; j_gene: TRBJ2-3; v_gene: TRBV5-4; abundance: few; CDR3nt: TGTGCCAGCAGCTTGGATAGGGGTTCTGGAGATACGCAGTATTTT; CDR3aa: CASSLDRGSGDTQYF
d_gene: TRBD1; j_gene: TRBJ2-5; v_gene: TRBV12-5; abundance: .; CDR3nt: TGTGCTAGTGGTTATGGACAGGCCCAAGAGACCCAGTACTTC; CDR3aa: CASGYGQAQETQYF
d_gene: .; j_gene: TRBJ2-5; v_gene: TRBV11-3; abundance: .; CDR3nt: TGTGCCAGCAGCCCCACGGACAGCCAAGAGACCCAGTACTTC; CDR3aa: CASSPTDSQETQYF
d_gene: .; j_gene: TRBJ2-7; v_gene: TRBV9; abundance: .; CDR3nt: TGTGCCAGCAGCGTTTCCCCCCTGGTCGGCTACGAGCAGTACTTC; CDR3aa: CASSVSPLVGYEQYF
d_gene: .; j_gene: TRBJ2-7; v_gene: TRBV7-2; abundance: .; CDR3nt: TGTGCCAGCAGCTCGAGGGAGGGGGGGGAGTTGCAGTACTTC; CDR3aa: CASSSREGGELQYF
d_gene: .; j_gene: TRBJ2-3; v_gene: TRBV19; abundance: .; CDR3nt: TGTGCCAGTAGTAGGCGGATAGATACGCAGTATTTT; CDR3aa: CASSRRIDTQYF
d_gene: .; j_gene: TRBJ1-5; v_gene: TRBV2; abundance: .; CDR3nt: TGTGCCAGCAGATGGACAGACGATAGCAATCAGCCCCAGCATTTT; CDR3aa: CASRWTDDSNQPQHF
d_gene: TRBD1; j_gene: TRBJ1-2; v_gene: TRBV30; abundance: few; CDR3nt: TGTGCCTGGAACCGGGACAGGGGTGACGGCTACACCTTC; CDR3aa: CAWNRDRGDGYTF
d_gene: .; j_gene: TRBJ2-2; v_gene: TRBV9; abundance: .; CDR3nt: TGTGCCAGCAGCGCTCGAACAGGGGGGGGATTTGACACCGGGGAGCTGTTTTTT; CDR3aa: CASSARTGGGFDTGELFF
d_gene: TRBD1; j_gene: TRBJ2-1; v_gene: TRBV28; abundance: .; CDR3nt: TGTGCCAGCAGGCCTACAGGGGCGTACAATGAGCAGTTCTTC; CDR3aa: CASRPTGAYNEQFF
d_gene: .; j_gene: TRBJ2-7; v_gene: TRBV4-2; abundance: few; CDR3nt: TGTGCCAGCAGCTCAGTAGCCTCCTACGAGCAGTACTTC; CDR3aa: CASSSVASYEQYF
d_gene: .; j_gene: TRBJ2-2; v_gene: TRBV10-3; abundance: .; CDR3nt: TGTGCAAGTAAGAGCCTCACCGGGGAGCTGTTTTTT; CDR3aa: CASKSLTGELFF
d_gene: .; j_gene: TRBJ1-6; v_gene: TRBV5-4; abundance: .; CDR3nt: TGTGCCAGCAGCTTAGCAGGGGCTTATAATTCACCCCTCCACTTT; CDR3aa: CASSLAGAYNSPLHF
d_gene: TRBD1; j_gene: TRBJ1-6; v_gene: TRBV30; abundance: .; CDR3nt: TGTGCCTGGAGTGCCACCCACCCAGGGGGATCACCCCTCCACTTT; CDR3aa: CAWSATHPGGSPLHF